The rows below give T cell receptor beta chains drawn from one sample of a study of cytomegalovirus exposure and HLA in healthy donors. This table comes from immunoSEQ multiplex PCR, and its TCRdb copy is limited to in-frame clones, with some not included. The table shows 65,000 to 80,000 clones, with roughly 79% occurring only once. The sequencing sample was made of PBMCs. The receptor source for this set is a woman aged 40 to 50 in good health and CMV-seropositive. CDR3s include the opening cysteine and the closing phenylalanine or tryptophan. Fields, in order: clone size, V gene, CDR3 protein. Rows may omit the clone size; those that give it use once, few, many or a size class.

.	TRBV4-2	CASSQELVGRGYYGYTF
.	TRBV30	CAWSVGDEQYF
.	TRBV27	CASSRGLAERTYEQYF
.	TRBV30	CAWGDRGTATDTQYF
once	TRBV9	CASSVAQVYSGANVLTF
.	TRBV18	CASSPPFTAGIAPQHF
once	TRBV29-1	CSGGQGSSYNEQFF
.	TRBV30	CAWGEGQGTSPLHF
.	TRBV15	CATSTGGTGELFF
.	TRBV15	CATSREGYQETQYF
.	TRBV6-6	CASSPTGRVLNEQYF
.	TRBV5-4	CASSLGGGSGYNSPLHF
once	TRBV5-1	CASRNRETEAFF
.	TRBV9	CASSVGPSGSSTDTQYF
.	TRBV19	CATSRGGINQPQHF
.	TRBV5-1	CASSSEPTSRAYEQYF
.	TRBV2	CATGTSGEQYF
.	TRBV28	CASRLEVEQFF
.	TRBV5-1	CATQGLAGVGETQYF
.	TRBV28	CASSSAGGGNQPQHF
once	TRBV11-1	CASSLGGEQFF
few	TRBV7-8	CASTPGGRSYEQYF
.	TRBV27	CASSLTKLDTQYF
.	TRBV6-1	CASSELPGVNYGYTF
.	TRBV29-1	CSPQGLGDTQYF
.	TRBV30	CACSGGAPDTQYF
.	TRBV28	CASCPRGGGYSYEQYF
few	TRBV30	CAWRPTIRDRGYAFF
.	TRBV6-5	CASSQGGEQYF
.	TRBV30	CAWSVGAGNAIYF
few	TRBV6-5	CASRESAGATEAFF